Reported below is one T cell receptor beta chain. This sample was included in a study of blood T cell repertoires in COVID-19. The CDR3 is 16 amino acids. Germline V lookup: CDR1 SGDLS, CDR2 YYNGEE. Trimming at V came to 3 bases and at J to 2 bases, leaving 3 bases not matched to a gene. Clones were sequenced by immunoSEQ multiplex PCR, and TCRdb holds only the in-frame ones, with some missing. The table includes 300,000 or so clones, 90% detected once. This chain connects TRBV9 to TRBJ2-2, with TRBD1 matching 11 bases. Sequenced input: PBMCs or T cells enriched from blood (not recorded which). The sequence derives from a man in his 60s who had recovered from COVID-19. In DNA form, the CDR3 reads TGTGCCAGCAGCGGCCGGACAGGGGGCAACACCGGGGAGCTGTTTTTT. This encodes CASSGRTGGNTGELFF.